The clone carrying this T cell receptor (beta chain) was recorded many times. Antigen unknown. This entry belongs to a study of human T cells and chemical hapten exposure. TCRdb itself ran the RACE reads through MiXCR, one entry per CDR3 protein. The sample has just over 350,000 distinct CDR3 sequences, under 6.5% seen once. Trimming removed 2 bases from V and 0 bases from J, with 13 bases in between. Germline CDR1 is MNHNY and CDR2 is SVGAGI (reference sequence). This CDR3 is built from 16 residues. The study's findings and limits: There were significantly more large CDR3 similarity clusters among expanded TCRs than among controls.

Time point: patch test 2, 6 weeks after DPC sensitization. Treatment meaning: therapeutic diphenylcyclopropenone sensitization with weekly scalp DPC. Blood was collected ahead of every patch test applied. The chain links TRBV6-6 to TRBJ1-1; the D gene is possibly TRBD1 (5 bases). Material: whole blood, obtained in connection with sensitization to the hapten diphenylcyclopropenone (DPC). This clonotype originated in a woman between 18 and 29 years old with alopecia areata. Some clones in this sample may be carry-over from other donors' samples. The chain's CDR3 is CASSYEQGLMNTEAFF. The DNA of the CDR3 is TGTGCCAGCAGTTACGAGCAGGGCCTCATGAACACTGAAGCTTTCTTT.